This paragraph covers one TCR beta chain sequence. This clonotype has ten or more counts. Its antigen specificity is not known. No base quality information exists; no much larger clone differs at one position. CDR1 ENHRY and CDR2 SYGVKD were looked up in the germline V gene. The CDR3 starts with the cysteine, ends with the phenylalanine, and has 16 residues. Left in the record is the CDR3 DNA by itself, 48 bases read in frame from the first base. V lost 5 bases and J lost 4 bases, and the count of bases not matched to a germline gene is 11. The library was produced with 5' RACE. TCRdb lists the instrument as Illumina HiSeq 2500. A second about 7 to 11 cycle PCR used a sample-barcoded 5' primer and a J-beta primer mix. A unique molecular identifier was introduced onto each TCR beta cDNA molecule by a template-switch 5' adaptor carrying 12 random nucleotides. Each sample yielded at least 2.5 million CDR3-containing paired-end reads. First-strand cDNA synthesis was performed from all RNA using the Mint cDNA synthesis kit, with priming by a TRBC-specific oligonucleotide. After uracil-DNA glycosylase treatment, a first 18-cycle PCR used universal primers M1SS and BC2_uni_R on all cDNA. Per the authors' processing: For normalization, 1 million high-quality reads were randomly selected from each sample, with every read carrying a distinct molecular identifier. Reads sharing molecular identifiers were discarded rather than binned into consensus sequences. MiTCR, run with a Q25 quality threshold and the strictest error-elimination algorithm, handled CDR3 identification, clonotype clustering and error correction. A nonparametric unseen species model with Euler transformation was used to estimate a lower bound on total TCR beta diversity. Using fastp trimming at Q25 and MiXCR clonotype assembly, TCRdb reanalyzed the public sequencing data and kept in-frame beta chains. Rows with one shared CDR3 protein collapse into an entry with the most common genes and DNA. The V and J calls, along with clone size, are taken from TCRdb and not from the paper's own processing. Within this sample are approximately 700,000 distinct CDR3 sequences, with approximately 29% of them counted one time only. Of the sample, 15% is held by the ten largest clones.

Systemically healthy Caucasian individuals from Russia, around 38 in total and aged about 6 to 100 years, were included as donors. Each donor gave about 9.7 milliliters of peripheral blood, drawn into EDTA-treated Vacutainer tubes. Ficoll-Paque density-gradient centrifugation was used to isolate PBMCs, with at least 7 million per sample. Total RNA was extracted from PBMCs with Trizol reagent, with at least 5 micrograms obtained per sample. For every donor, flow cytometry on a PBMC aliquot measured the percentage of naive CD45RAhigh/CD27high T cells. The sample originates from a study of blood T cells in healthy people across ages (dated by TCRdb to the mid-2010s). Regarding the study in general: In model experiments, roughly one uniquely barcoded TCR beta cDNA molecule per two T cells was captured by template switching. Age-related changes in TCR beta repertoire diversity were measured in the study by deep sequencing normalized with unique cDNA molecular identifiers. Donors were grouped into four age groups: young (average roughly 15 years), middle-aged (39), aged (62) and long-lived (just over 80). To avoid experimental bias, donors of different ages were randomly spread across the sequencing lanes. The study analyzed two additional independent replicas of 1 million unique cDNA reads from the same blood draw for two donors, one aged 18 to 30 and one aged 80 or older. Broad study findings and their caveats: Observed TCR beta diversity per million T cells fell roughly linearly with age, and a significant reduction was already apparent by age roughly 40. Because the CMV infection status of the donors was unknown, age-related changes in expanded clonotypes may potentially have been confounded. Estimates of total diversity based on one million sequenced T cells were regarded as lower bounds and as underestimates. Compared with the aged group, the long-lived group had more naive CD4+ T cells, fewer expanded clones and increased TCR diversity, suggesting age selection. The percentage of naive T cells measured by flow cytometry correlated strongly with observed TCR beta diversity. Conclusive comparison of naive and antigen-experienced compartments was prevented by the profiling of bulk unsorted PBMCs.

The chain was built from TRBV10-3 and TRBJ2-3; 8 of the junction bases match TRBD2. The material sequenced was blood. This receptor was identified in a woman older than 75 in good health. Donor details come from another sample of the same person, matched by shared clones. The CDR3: CAISQTGTRGADTQYF. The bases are TGTGCCATCAGTCAGACCGGGACTAGAGGGGCAGATACGCAGTATTTT.